What follows are 18 T cell receptor beta chains derived from one specimen sequenced in a study of blood T cells in healthy people across ages. A sample-barcoded 5' primer and a J-beta primer mix were used in a second PCR of about 7 to 11 cycles. Each CDR3 protein is one row after TCRdb ran MiXCR on the 5' RACE reads. The sample lists 600,000 to 800,000 distinct CDR3 sequences; approximately 52% were seen once. The specimen was blood. The receptors were gathered from an elderly woman in good health.

The chain carries TRBV9 and TRBJ2-5, with D possibly matching TRBD2 (5 bases). The germline V and J ends were trimmed by 4 bases and 0 bases, with 16 bases remaining between them. The CDR3 totals 16 residues. Germline V gives CDR1 SGDLS, CDR2 YYNGEE. CDR3 residues: CASSPRGEGYQETQYF. In nucleotides, the CDR3 is TGTGCCAGCAGCCCCCGGGGAGAAGGGTACCAAGAGACCCAGTACTTC.

The CDR3: CASSWAYAPETQYF. The DNA for the CDR3 is TGTGCCAGCAGCTGGGCCTACGCGCCCGAGACCCAGTACTTC. The gene calls are TRBV5-5 and TRBJ2-5; D is unclear. Germline CDR1 SGHKS, CDR2 YYEKEE (reference sequence). There are 14 residues in the CDR3. Trimming took off 3 bases at V and 5 bases at J, with 14 bases between the two ends.

This clonotype was observed many times. The V gene is TRBV6-5, the J gene TRBJ2-6, with D possibly TRBD2 on 6 matching bases. CDR1 MNHEY and CDR2 SVGAGI come from the germline V gene. The CDR3 spans 17 residues. V was cut by 2 bases and J by 0 bases, with 11 bases left in between. The CDR3 DNA follows: TGTGCCAGCAGTTACGCGGGACGGAACTCTGGGGCCAACGTCCTGACTTTC. It encodes CASSYAGRNSGANVLTF.

The V call is TRBV9, the J call TRBJ2-1, with D possibly being TRBD2 (6 bases). Germline CDR1 is SGDLS and CDR2 is YYNGEE. The CDR3 covers 16 residues. Trimming left V 2 bases short and J 8 bases short, with 20 bases between. In DNA form, the CDR3 reads TGTGCCAGCAGCGTCGTCGGGACTGGGGCCTATTATGAGCAGTTCTTC. It yields the protein CASSVVGTGAYYEQFF.

This chain joins TRBV6-6 and TRBJ2-4; D remains ambiguous. Trimming cost V 7 bases and J 6 bases, with 7 bases left between them. From germline, CDR1 is MNHNY and CDR2 SVGAGI (reference sequence). This CDR3 spans 11 amino acids. CDR3 residues: CASTNSNIQYF. DNA for the CDR3: TGTGCCAGCACTAATTCAAACATTCAGTACTTC.

The chain carries TRBV20-1 and TRBJ1-3; possibly TRBD1 for D (6 bases). The germline gives CDR1 DFQATT, CDR2 SNEGSKA (reference sequence). Trimming pared 1 base from V and 4 bases from J, leaving 14 bases between. This CDR3 has 15 amino acids. The CDR3 sequence is CSARGAGVKGNTIYF. CDR3 in DNA: TGCAGTGCTAGAGGAGCAGGGGTGAAAGGAAACACCATATATTTT.

The J gene is TRBJ2-3, the V gene TRBV29-1; 7 bases match TRBD2. V lost 7 bases and J lost 6; bases outside the gene matches: 10. This CDR3 is 13 amino acids long. Germline V gene sequence: CDR1 SQVTM, CDR2 ANQGSEA. The chain's CDR3 is CSASREVGDTQYF. The CDR3, as DNA: TGCAGCGCCTCACGGGAGGTCGGGGATACGCAGTATTTT.

This clonotype showed up many times. The chain has TRBV6-6 and TRBJ2-6; D unclear. This CDR3 region has 12 residues. V was trimmed by 10 bases and J by 0 bases, leaving 4 bases between them. CDR1 and CDR2 from the germline V gene are MNHNY and SVGAGI (reference sequence). CDR3 sequence reads: CAIDSGANVLTF. Here the CDR3 DNA reads TGTGCCATTGACTCTGGGGCCAACGTCCTGACTTTC.

This clonotype was observed many times. The chain has TRBV9 and TRBJ2-5, with 14 bases lining up with TRBD2. The trim removed 2 bases at V and 4 bases at J, leaving 4 bases unmatched. The CDR3 loop spans 16 amino acids. Germline V gives CDR1 SGDLS, CDR2 YYNGEE. Here the CDR3 DNA reads TGTGCCAGCAGCGTCGGGACTAGCGGGGGAATAGAGACCCAGTACTTC. It encodes CASSVGTSGGIETQYF. Full variable domain (remainder filled in from reference TRBV9 and TRBJ2-5): DSGVTQTPKHLITATGQRVTLRCSPRSGDLSVYWYQQSLDQGLQFLIQYYNGEERAKGNILERFSAQQFPDLHSELNLSSLELGDSALYFCASSVGTSGGIETQYFGPGTRLLVL.

This clonotype was seen at least ten times. J is TRBJ2-7 and V is TRBV7-2; D is unclear. Looked up from germline, CDR1 is SGHTA and CDR2 is FQGNSA. The CDR3 covers 13 residues. V dropped 4 bases and J dropped 0 bases, with 7 bases sitting between them. CDR3 sequence reads: CASSSRSSYEQYF. For the CDR3, the DNA is TGTGCCAGCAGCTCTAGGAGCTCCTACGAGCAGTACTTC.

This clonotype was seen repeatedly, ten times or more. V gene TRBV7-2 combines with J gene TRBJ2-7; TRBD2 aligns across 8 bases. CDR3 size: 14 residues. V dropped 0 bases and J dropped 5; count of bases not matched to a gene: 3. Germline CDR1 is SGHTA and CDR2 is FQGNSA. CDR3: CASSLAEREHEQYF. The CDR3 nucleotides are TGTGCCAGCAGCTTAGCGGAGCGGGAGCACGAGCAGTACTTC.

This clonotype was detected a few times. The chain joins TRBV27 to TRBJ1-2; the D gene is possibly TRBD1 (5 bases). CDR3 size: 13 residues. V lost 3 bases, J lost 7 bases, and 12 bases lay in between. Germline-derived CDR1 and CDR2 are MNHEY and SMNVEV (reference sequence). CDR3: CASSFSVGGGYTF. CDR3 in DNA: TGTGCCAGCAGTTTCAGCGTTGGGGGTGGCTACACCTTC.

V gene TRBV2 combines with J gene TRBJ1-4, with 9 bases fitting TRBD1. The germline V gene encodes CDR1 SNHLY and CDR2 FYNNEI. The CDR3 consists of 14 residues. Losses at the gene ends were 6 bases for V and 5 bases for J; bases not matched to a gene: 4. This CDR3 reads CASREGQGNEKLFF. For the CDR3, the DNA is TGTGCCAGCAGGGAGGGACAGGGCAATGAAAAACTGTTTTTT.

This clonotype has more than one count but fewer than ten. The V gene is TRBV18, the J gene TRBJ2-5; D not resolved. This CDR3 region has 18 residues. The germline gives CDR1 KGHSH, CDR2 LQKENI. The V and J ends lost 0 bases and 4 bases respectively, with 21 bases between them. CDR3 residues: CASSPPVNRAPERETQYF. CDR3 in DNA: TGTGCCAGCTCACCACCGGTGAATAGGGCCCCGGAGAGAGAGACCCAGTACTTC.

The table lists this clonotype with a count of one. The junction shows a germline mismatch at one end, possibly a read error. In DNA form, the CDR3 reads TGCGCCAGCAGCCTGACACAGGGGATCGGTCAGCCCCGGCATTTT. It translates to CASSLTQGIGQPRHF. The chain links TRBV5-1 to TRBJ1-5, with 7 bases matching TRBD1. This CDR3 has 15 amino acids. The germline gives CDR1 SGHRS, CDR2 YFSETQ.

This sequence joins TRBV20-1 and TRBJ2-2; TRBD1 matches at 7 bases. The junction had 18 bases not matched to a gene; V was cut back by 1 base and J by 7 bases. This CDR3 has 18 residues. The V gene's germline CDR1 is DFQATT and CDR2 SNEGSKA (reference sequence). The CDR3 nucleotides are TGCAGTGCTAGAGTTCCGGGACAGCAGATTTACCGTGACGGGGAGCTGTTTTTT. Translation gives CSARVPGQQIYRDGELFF.

The chain recombines TRBV18 with TRBJ1-1; no reliable D call. Germline V gives CDR1 KGHSH, CDR2 LQKENI. The V end lost 0 bases, the J end lost 8 bases, and 13 bases lay between the germline ends. The CDR3 is 14 residues long. CDR3 loop: CASSPPGRGGEAFF. The CDR3 bases are TGTGCCAGCTCACCACCGGGCCGGGGAGGGGAAGCTTTCTTT.

The chain combines TRBV27 with TRBJ1-5; D not resolved. Looked up from germline, CDR1 is MNHEY and CDR2 is SMNVEV (reference sequence). The CDR3 loop spans 14 amino acids. Between the trimmed V and J ends, which lost 4 bases and 2 bases, there was a span of 9 bases. The CDR3 nucleotides read TGTGCCAGCAGTTATCCGGAATGCAATCAGCCCCAGCATTTT. This sequence encodes CASSYPECNQPQHF.